These 18 T cell receptor beta chains originate from one sample sequenced in a study of cytomegalovirus exposure and HLA in healthy donors. PCR amplification relied on 60 Vbeta primers (plus 13 Jbeta primers). TCRdb keeps only in-frame clones here, not all; method: immunoSEQ multiplex PCR. The sample consists of 150,000 to 200,000 clones, roughly 87% of them appearing once. The sample consisted of PBMCs. Receptors were obtained from a boy aged 2 to 9 in good health and CMV-seronegative.

V usage is TRBV7-9 and J usage is TRBJ1-1; 8 bases match TRBD1. The CDR3 length is 15 residues. Germline loops: CDR1 SEHNR, CDR2 FQNEAQ (reference sequence). J was trimmed by 5 bases and V by 5 bases; bases with no gene match: 10. CDR3: CASSGTRGRRTEAFF. CDR3 DNA: TGTGCCAGCAGCGGGACCAGGGGGCGGAGGACTGAAGCTTTCTTT.

This clone is judged medium-sized. The V call is TRBV5-4, the J call TRBJ1-1; D ambiguous. The V end was cut by 0 bases, the J end by 3 bases, with 9 bases between. Looked up from germline, CDR1 is SGHNT and CDR2 is YYREEE (reference sequence). CDR3 size: 14 residues. CDR3 DNA sequence: TGTGCCAGCAGCTTGGGCAGAGCGGACACTGAAGCTTTCTTT. This codes for CASSLGRADTEAFF.

This clone has a handful of counts. The chain carries TRBV15 and TRBJ2-5, with a possible D match to TRBD2 (6 bases). Germline values: CDR1 LNHNV, CDR2 YYDKDF (reference sequence). V lost 3 bases to trimming and J lost 4 bases, with 18 bases between them. The CDR3 is made up of 16 amino acids. As DNA, the CDR3 is TGTGCCACCAGCAGCGGGGGAAGGGGTCCCGGAGAGACCCAGTACTTC. This translates into CATSSGGRGPGETQYF. The full variable domain, rest sourced from reference TRBV15 and TRBJ2-5, is DAMVIQNPRYQVTQFGKPVTLSCSQTLNHNVMYWYQQKSSQAPKLLFHYYDKDFNNEADTPDNFQSRRPNTSFCFLDIRSPGLGDTAMYLCATSSGGRGPGETQYFGPGTRLLVL.

In its sample, this clone was seen once. The genes are TRBV2 and TRBJ2-5; the match to TRBD2 covers 9 bases. The V gene's germline CDR1 is SNHLY and CDR2 FYNNEI. The CDR3 covers 14 residues. The J segment lost 5 bases and the V segment lost 7 bases, leaving 8 bases of the junction unmatched. CDR3 in DNA: TGTGCCAGCAAGGAGCGGGGGGTGTCTGAGACCCAGTACTTC. This sequence encodes CASKERGVSETQYF.

This rearrangement joins TRBV30 to TRBJ2-1; 7 bases fit TRBD2. CDR1 is GTSNPN and CDR2 is SVGIG in the germline V gene (reference sequence). J gave up 4 bases and V 6 bases, and 9 bases lay outside the gene matches. This CDR3 is built from 14 residues. The CDR3 sequence is CACRLAGAYNEQFF. In DNA, the CDR3 is TGTGCCTGTCGACTAGCCGGAGCTTACAATGAGCAGTTCTTC.

The chain links TRBV5-4 to TRBJ2-5; 7 bases are a match to TRBD1. This CDR3 has 14 amino acids. Germline loops: CDR1 SGHNT, CDR2 YYREEE (reference sequence). The V and J ends lost 3 bases and 1 base, in that order; junction bases with no gene match: 3. The chain's CDR3 is CASSWGQTQETQYF. The CDR3 region has the DNA TGTGCCAGCAGCTGGGGACAGACCCAAGAGACCCAGTACTTC.

The chain employs TRBV5-5 and TRBJ2-7; TRBD2 is a possible D gene (5 bases). The CDR3 is 13 residues long. CDR1 and CDR2 (germline): SGHKS, YYEKEE (reference sequence). V was trimmed by 0 bases and J by 3 bases, leaving 7 bases between them. CDR3: CASSLAGSYEQYF. CDR3 in DNA: TGTGCCAGCAGCTTGGCGGGGAGCTACGAGCAGTACTTC.

The chain is built from TRBV6-1 and TRBJ2-7, with D possibly being TRBD2 (6 bases). The germline V and J ends were trimmed by 1 base and 5 bases, with 18 bases remaining between them. The CDR3 is made up of 16 amino acids. Germline V CDR1 and CDR2: MNHNS, SASEGT. This CDR3 reads CASSEDGGSIPNEQYF. The CDR3 DNA is TGTGCCAGCAGTGAAGACGGGGGAAGCATCCCTAACGAGCAGTACTTC.

J is TRBJ1-2 and V is TRBV2; D is ambiguous. Germline CDR1 and CDR2: SNHLY and FYNNEI. The CDR3 is 14 residues long. Trimming took 9 bases from V and 8 from J, leaving 22 bases between them. The CDR3 region has the DNA TGTGCCAGACAAACGGGAGGCACGACGGGGGGCTACACCTTC. It is translated as CARQTGGTTGGYTF.

The chain carries TRBV7-8 and TRBJ2-7; possible D gene TRBD2, 5 bases. The germline V and J ends were trimmed by 4 bases and 3 bases, with 10 bases remaining between them. CDR1 and CDR2 (germline): SGHVS, FQNEAQ. CDR3 length equals 13 residues. The CDR3 sequence: CASSSQRGYEQYF. CDR3 bases: TGTGCCAGCAGCTCCCAACGGGGCTACGAGCAGTACTTC.

The chain has TRBV5-1 and TRBJ2-7, with D perhaps TRBD1 (6 bases). Germline assignment: CDR1 SGHRS and CDR2 YFSETQ. This CDR3 spans 14 amino acids. V gave up 2 bases and J gave up 2 bases, with 11 bases separating them. CDR3 bases: TGCGCCAGCAGCTTAGTTGACAGGACCTACGAGCAGTACTTC. Its protein is CASSLVDRTYEQYF. Using reference TRBV5-1 and TRBJ2-7 for the parts outside the CDR3, the full variable domain is KAGVTQTPRYLIKTRGQQVTLSCSPISGHRSVSWYQQTPGQGLQFLFEYFSETQRNKGNFPGRFSGRQFSNSRSEMNVSTLELGDSALYLCASSLVDRTYEQYFGPGTRLTVT.

This chain uses TRBV5-1 with TRBJ2-5; D is unclear. The end of the DNA is better explained by TRBJ2-7, so the J call may be wrong. The CDR3 contains 13 residues. Germline loops: CDR1 SGHRS, CDR2 YFSETQ. Here the CDR3 DNA reads TGCGCCAGCAGCTACAGAAATTCCTACGAGCAGTACTTC. Translated, it gives CASSYRNSYEQYF.

This clone was found once. The rearrangement links TRBV15 to TRBJ2-7, with D hard to call. The germline V gene has CDR1 LNHNV and CDR2 YYDKDF (reference sequence). The CDR3 contains 13 residues. V was trimmed by 3 bases and J by 2 bases, leaving 8 bases between them. In nucleotides, the CDR3 is TGTGCCACCAGCAGGGAAACAGCCTACGAGCAGTACTTC. It codes for CATSRETAYEQYF.

This clone was counted between two and nine times. The chain employs TRBV5-1 and TRBJ2-5; D is perhaps TRBD2 (6 bases). The CDR3 is made up of 17 amino acids. Looked up from germline, CDR1 is SGHRS and CDR2 is YFSETQ. V lost 2 bases to trimming and J lost 2 bases, with 19 bases between them. CDR3 nucleotides: TGCGCCAGCAGCTTCGGAGGTTCTAGCGCGTTACAAGAGACCCAGTACTTC. Its translation: CASSFGGSSALQETQYF. The whole variable domain, filled in from reference TRBV5-1 and TRBJ2-5, reads KAGVTQTPRYLIKTRGQQVTLSCSPISGHRSVSWYQQTPGQGLQFLFEYFSETQRNKGNFPGRFSGRQFSNSRSEMNVSTLELGDSALYLCASSFGGSSALQETQYFGPGTRLLVL.

The gene calls are TRBV7-9 and TRBJ2-3; D possibly corresponds to TRBD2 (5 bases). This CDR3 comprises 16 residues. Trimming cost V 1 base and J 1 base, with 12 bases left between them. In germline, CDR1 is SEHNR, CDR2 FQNEAQ (reference sequence). Here the CDR3 reads CASSLERHWGTDTQYF. The DNA of the CDR3 is TGTGCCAGCAGCTTAGAGCGGCATTGGGGCACAGATACGCAGTATTTT. Supplemented by reference TRBV7-9 and TRBJ2-3, the full variable domain reads DTGVSQNPRHKITKRGQNVTFRCDPISEHNRLYWYRQTLGQGPEFLTYFQNEAQLEKSRLLSDRFSAERPKGSFSTLEIQRTEQGDSAMYLCASSLERHWGTDTQYFGPGTRLTVL.

J is TRBJ1-1 and V is TRBV30, with 10 bases lining up with TRBD1. Per germline, CDR1 GTSNPN and CDR2 SVGIG (reference sequence). CDR3 length: 12 amino acids. The V gene end was trimmed by 4 bases and the J gene end by 13 bases; junction bases not matched to a gene: 9. CDR3 region: CAWTPGQGTNFF. The CDR3 DNA reads TGTGCCTGGACCCCGGGACAGGGGACCAATTTCTTT.

The chain is built from TRBV10-3 and TRBJ2-5; the match to TRBD2 covers 13 bases. The V and J ends lost 4 bases and 4 bases, in that order; junction bases with no gene match: 0. This CDR3 is built from 14 residues. Germline V gene sequence: CDR1 ENHRY, CDR2 SYGVKD. In nucleotides, the CDR3 is TGTGCCATCAGTGGGACTAGCGGGGGAGAGACCCAGTACTTC. This sequence encodes CAISGTSGGETQYF.

This chain links TRBV7-2 with TRBJ2-7; no firm D call. V lost 5 bases and J lost 0, with 14 bases in between. Looked up from germline, CDR1 is SGHTA and CDR2 is FQGNSA. The CDR3 spans 15 residues. The CDR3 reads CASSNRVGSSYEQYF. The CDR3 bases are TGTGCCAGCAGCAACCGGGTCGGAAGCTCCTACGAGCAGTACTTC.